The 8 T cell receptor beta chains given below trace back to one sample, sequenced in a study of CD8 T cells in ankylosing spondylitis. TCRdb passed the 5' RACE reads through MiXCR, listing each CDR3 protein once. The table lists 180,000 or so distinct CDR3 sequences, around a tenth of them singletons. Material for sequencing was blood, either unsorted or a sorted T cell fraction (not recorded which). The source of these receptors is a male donor with ankylosing spondylitis or in good health (not recorded which).

The chain combines TRBV5-1 with TRBJ1-2, with D possibly TRBD1 on 6 matching bases. V gave up 0 bases and J gave up 3 bases, with 12 bases separating them. This CDR3 has 15 amino acids. Germline CDR1 and CDR2: SGHRS and YFSETQ. The CDR3 coding sequence is TGCGCCAGCAGCTTGGAGGTCAGGGGCGACTATGGCTACACCTTC. Amino acids: CASSLEVRGDYGYTF.

This clonotype was recorded many times. The V and J genes are TRBV20-1 and TRBJ2-7; D not certain. Germline CDR1 DFQATT, CDR2 SNEGSKA (reference sequence). The CDR3 is made up of 15 amino acids. V was shortened by 0 bases and J by 0 bases, with 12 bases between the two germline ends. The CDR3, as DNA: TGCAGTGCTAGAGATATAAAAGGGCACTCCTACGAGCAGTACTTC. Protein sequence: CSARDIKGHSYEQYF.

This clonotype appeared many times. This sequence joins TRBV20-1 and TRBJ2-7, with 7 bases that match TRBD2. Germline V lookup: CDR1 DFQATT, CDR2 SNEGSKA (reference sequence). This CDR3 spans 13 amino acids. V shed 3 bases, J shed 0 bases, and the junction held 2 bases outside the gene matches. The CDR3 sequence: CSARGGSSYEQYF. For the CDR3, the DNA is TGCAGTGCTAGGGGAGGGAGCTCCTACGAGCAGTACTTC.

The table lists this clonotype with many counts. This chain connects TRBV2 to TRBJ1-1; 7 bases are shared with TRBD1. V gave up 8 bases and J gave up 3 bases; unmatched junction bases: 9. Germline lookup yields CDR1 SNHLY and CDR2 FYNNEI. CDR3 length equals 14 residues. Written as DNA, the CDR3 is TGTGCCAGCCGAGAGGACAGGATGGACACTGAAGCTTTCTTT. Amino acids: CASREDRMDTEAFF.

This clonotype was counted a single time. It may be a read error: a sequence one base away is much more abundant. The chain carries TRBV11-2 and TRBJ1-3; the D gene is possibly TRBD1 (5 bases). The CDR3 contains 16 residues. Germline CDR1 and CDR2: SGHAT and FQNNGV. The CDR3 loop reads CATSLGTGLSGNTIYF. CDR3 bases: TGTGCCACCAGCTTAGGAACAGGCCTCTCTGGAAACACCATATATTTT.

In its sample, this clonotype was seen many times. V usage is TRBV5-6 and J usage is TRBJ2-1, with 9 positions matching TRBD1. The ends lost 3 bases at V and 7 bases at J; junction bases unmatched: 11. The CDR3 is 16 residues long. CDR1 and CDR2 from the germline V gene are SGHDT and YYEEEE. The CDR3 bases are TGTGCCAGCAGCTCTGGTGGACAGGGGAGAAGGAATGAGCAGTTCTTC. This sequence encodes CASSSGGQGRRNEQFF.

V usage is TRBV12-2 and J usage is TRBJ2-1; the table's D call of TRBD2 was not tested on the DNA. TRBV12-2 is a pseudogene segment. The CDR3 length is 18 residues. The CDR3 region is CASRFARLAGVPYNEQFF. The CDR3 coding sequence is TGTGCAAGTCGCTTCGCCCGACTAGCGGGAGTTCCCTACAATGAGCAGTTCTTC.

The V and J genes are TRBV12-3 or TRBV12-4 and TRBJ1-5; D call uncertain. The CDR3 has 15 amino acids. V gave up 3 bases and J gave up 1 base, with 10 bases separating them. The CDR3, as DNA: TGTGCCAGCAGTTTGGCAGGAAGAAGCAATCAGCCCCAGCATTTT. This codes for CASSLAGRSNQPQHF.